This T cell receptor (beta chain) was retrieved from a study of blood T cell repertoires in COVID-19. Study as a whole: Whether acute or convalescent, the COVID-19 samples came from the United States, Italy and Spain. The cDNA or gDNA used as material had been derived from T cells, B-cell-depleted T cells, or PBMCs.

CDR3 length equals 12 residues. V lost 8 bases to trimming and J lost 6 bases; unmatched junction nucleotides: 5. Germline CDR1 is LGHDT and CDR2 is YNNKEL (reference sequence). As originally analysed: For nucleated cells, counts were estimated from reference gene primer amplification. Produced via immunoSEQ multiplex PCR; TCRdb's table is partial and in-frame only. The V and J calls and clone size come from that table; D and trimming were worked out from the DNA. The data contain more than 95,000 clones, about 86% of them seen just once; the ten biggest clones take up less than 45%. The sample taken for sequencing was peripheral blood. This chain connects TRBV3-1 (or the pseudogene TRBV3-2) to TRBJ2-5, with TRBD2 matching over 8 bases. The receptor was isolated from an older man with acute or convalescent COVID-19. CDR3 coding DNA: TGTGCCAGCGGGACTAGTGGGAAGACCCAGTACTTC. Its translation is CASGTSGKTQYF.